This record covers a single TCR beta chain. The antigen is unknown. The junction departs from the called germline gene at one end, perhaps through a read error. This sample was taken from a study of type 1 regulatory T cells. Overall study: T-allo10 is an in vitro-generated, Tr1-enriched CD4 T cell product specific for alloantigen.

Germline CDR1 and CDR2: SNHLY and FYNNEI. This CDR3 comprises 14 residues. TCRdb itself ran the reads through MiXCR, one entry per CDR3 protein. The data hold tens of thousands of distinct CDR3 sequences, with approximately 60% observed a single time. Sequencing used cultured non-Tr1 T cells, either the whole culture or a sorted T cell fraction (not recorded which). The rearrangement links TRBV2 to TRBJ1-1; no clear D. This TCR was recovered from a human donor in good health. The CDR3 here is CASRDGGEITEVFF. CDR3 in DNA: TGTGCCAGCAGGGATGGCGGAGAGATTACTGAAGTTTTCTTT.